This T cell receptor beta chain came from a study of blood T cell repertoires in COVID-19. In the study overall: Sites across the United States, Italy and Spain contributed samples from acute and convalescent COVID-19. PBMCs, B-cell-depleted T cells, or T cells were the source of the cDNA or gDNA that made up the material.

CDR3 size: 16 residues. CDR1 and CDR2 from the germline V gene are SQVTM and ANQGSEA. The V and J ends lost 1 base and 0 bases, in that order; junction bases with no gene match: 4. Authors' methods: Amplification from reference gene primers served as the basis for estimated nucleated cell counts. Repertoires were generated with immunoSEQ multiplex PCR, while TCRdb's copy carries only in-frame clones and drops some. V, J and clone size derive from that table, while D and trimming were established from the DNA sequence. The table records 14,000 or so clones, around 73% of them present only once. The source of this sequence is a boy aged 2-9 years with active or convalescent COVID-19. The sequenced sample consisted of peripheral blood. The chain links TRBV29-1 to TRBJ2-1, with 9 bases lining up with TRBD2. The CDR3: CSVEGLAGSSYNEQFF. DNA of the CDR3: TGCAGCGTTGAAGGGCTAGCGGGGAGCTCCTACAATGAGCAGTTCTTC.